This T cell receptor (beta chain) emerged from a study of CD8+CD57+ T cells in acquired aplastic anemia (dated by TCRdb to the late 2010s). Regarding the study in general: A mean of 3.2 ug of DNA, ranging from roughly 0.18 to 30 ug, was extracted from sorted CD4+ and CD8+ cells. Mean read counts for healthy donor samples were about 9.8 million for CD4+ cells and around 11 million for CD8+ cells.

Paper-wide results and their limitations: Patients and healthy controls showed no significant difference in CD8+ Simpson's diversity (P=0.060). About 28 CD8+ CDR3 sequences were found in both patients and controls but appeared to be highly expressed in patients and within the immunodominant clones of the patients.

V is shortened by 6 bases, J by 3 bases, and the region joining them spans 9 bases. Taken from the germline V gene, the CDR1 and CDR2 loops are SQVTM and ANQGSEA. Measured from the cysteine to the phenylalanine, the CDR3 is 11 residues long. Just CDR3 DNA is preserved here, 33 bases in frame from base 1. This clonotype was counted between two and nine times. Its specific antigen is unknown. Base-call qualities are not available, and no considerably larger clone is one nucleotide away. TCR beta VDJ combination and CDR3 sequence profiling used genomic DNA as the template. An Illumina HiSeq 2000 was used for TCR repertoire sequencing. Turning to the authors' computational methods: Repertoires were assessed using TRBV/TRBJ rearrangement plots, CDR3 size and DJ length profiles, and Simpson's diversity index. The immunodominant clone was defined as the most abundant DNA sequence in deep sequencing data. CDR3 amino acid sequences were screened for sharing across subjects and compared with published repertoires and the VDJdb database. Through fastp at Q25 and MiXCR, TCRdb rebuilt clones from the public reads, retaining in-frame beta chains. CDR3 protein sequences are deduplicated, and each keeps its most common genes and DNA. The V and J calls follow TCRdb's processing rather than the paper's. For this sample the table gives around 200,000 distinct CDR3 sequences, of which around 59% were detected only once. 16% of the sample belongs to the ten largest clones.

TCR repertoires of sorted CD4+ and CD8+ blood T cells from severe aplastic anemia patients and healthy subjects were deep-sequenced in the study. Ficoll-Paque density gradient centrifugation was used to isolate peripheral blood mononuclear cells. Before DNA extraction, CD4+ and CD8+ T cells were sorted by FACS or by magnetic beads. Source material: sorted CD4+, CD8+, or CD8+CD57+ T cells (not recorded which) from PBMCs. The clonotype was recovered from a human donor in good health, serving as a control. Here the chain combines TRBV29-1 and TRBJ2-7, with the D gene too uncertain to name. The DNA sequence follows: TGCAGCGTCAAGTCTGGCTACGAGCAGTACTTC. Its protein is CSVKSGYEQYF.